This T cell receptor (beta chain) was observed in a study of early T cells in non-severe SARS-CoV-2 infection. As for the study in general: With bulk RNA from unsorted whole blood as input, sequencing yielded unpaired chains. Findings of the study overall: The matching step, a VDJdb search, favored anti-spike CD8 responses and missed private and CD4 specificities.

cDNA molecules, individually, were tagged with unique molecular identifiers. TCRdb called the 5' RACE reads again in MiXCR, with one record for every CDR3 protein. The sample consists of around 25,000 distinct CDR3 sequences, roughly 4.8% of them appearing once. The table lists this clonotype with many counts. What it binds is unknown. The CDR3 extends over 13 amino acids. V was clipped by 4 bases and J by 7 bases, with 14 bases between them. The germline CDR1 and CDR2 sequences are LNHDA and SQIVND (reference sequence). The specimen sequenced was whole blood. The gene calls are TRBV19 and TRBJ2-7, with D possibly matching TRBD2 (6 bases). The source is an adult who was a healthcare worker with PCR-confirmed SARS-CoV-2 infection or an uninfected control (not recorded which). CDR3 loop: CASSRAAEGEQYF. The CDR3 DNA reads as TGTGCCAGTAGTAGGGCGGCGGAGGGGGAGCAGTACTTC.